Shown below are 10 T cell receptor beta chains from a single sample sequenced in a study of blood T cell repertoires in COVID-19 (dated by TCRdb to about 2020). Libraries were made using the immunoSEQ multiplex PCR assay. This immuneACCESS table, as held by TCRdb, lists in-frame sequences with V and J called but not all clones. Of the missing ones, under half trace to an unresolved V gene in checked studies; the others have no known cause. For this sample the table gives 150,000 to 200,000 clones, of which 90% to 95% were detected only once. The ten top clones hold under 5% of the sample. Sequencing was carried out using peripheral blood. The receptors were gathered from a woman in her forties or fifties with acute or convalescent COVID-19.

This clone was detected only once. The chain combines TRBV9 with TRBJ1-6, with 8 nucleotides matching TRBD1. The CDR3 covers 15 residues. The V segment lost 5 bases and the J segment 7 bases; nucleotides outside the gene matches: 8. CDR1 is SGDLS, CDR2 YYNGEE, per germline. The CDR3 reads CASSPLTGVNSPLHF. The CDR3 DNA follows: TGTGCCAGCAGTCCTTTGACAGGGGTAAATTCACCCCTCCACTTT.

J is TRBJ1-1 and V is TRBV5-4, with D possibly matching TRBD1 (5 bases). CDR1 is SGHNT, CDR2 YYREEE, per germline (reference sequence). Trimming shortened V by 3 bases and J by 4 bases, and 13 bases separated the two germline ends. There are 14 residues in the CDR3. The CDR3 nucleotides read TGTGCCAGCAGCTCACCAGGGTATAGCACTGAAGCTTTCTTT. Residues: CASSSPGYSTEAFF.

The CDR3 sequence: CASSYGRGEQFF. Written as DNA, the CDR3 is TGTGCCAGCAGTTACGGTCGCGGTGAGCAGTTCTTC. The chain is built from TRBV6-5 and TRBJ2-1; D ambiguous. CDR1 and CDR2 from the germline V gene are MNHEY and SVGAGI. This CDR3 region has 12 residues. The germline V and J ends were trimmed by 2 bases and 9 bases, with 8 bases remaining between them.

V usage is TRBV5-4 and J usage is TRBJ2-5; 14 nucleotides align to TRBD2. V was pared by 4 bases and J by 4 bases, with 9 bases of the junction left unmatched. Germline CDR1 reads SGHNT; CDR2 reads YYREEE (reference sequence). The CDR3 is 17 residues long. In DNA form, the CDR3 reads TGTGCCAGCAGCCCGGCCGGGACTAGCGGGGGCGGAGAGACCCAGTACTTC. Translated: CASSPAGTSGGGETQYF. Looking up the rest from reference TRBV5-4 and TRBJ2-5 gives the full variable domain: ETGVTQSPTHLIKTRGQQVTLRCSSQSGHNTVSWYQQALGQGPQFIFQYYREEENGRGNFPPRFSGLQFPNYSSELNVNALELDDSALYLCASSPAGTSGGGETQYFGPGTRLLVL.

This clone was observed a single time. V usage is TRBV9 and J usage is TRBJ2-1; 9 bases line up with TRBD1. The CDR3 loop spans 15 amino acids. Germline CDR1 SGDLS, CDR2 YYNGEE. Unmatched junction bases numbered 6, after V lost 3 bases and J lost 5 bases. The CDR3 bases are TGTGCCAGCAGCGACCCAAGGACAGGGGACAATGAGCAGTTCTTC. Translation: CASSDPRTGDNEQFF.

The V call is TRBV7-2, the J call TRBJ2-3, with 10 bases identical to TRBD2. The CDR3 runs to 16 residues. V gave up 7 bases and J gave up 6 bases; unmatched junction bases: 13. Germline V gene data show CDR1 as SGHTA and CDR2 as FQGNSA. CDR3 nucleotide sequence: TGTGCCAGCATCGTAGGGGCTAGCGGGAGTCGGGATACGCAGTATTTT. This codes for CASIVGASGSRDTQYF.

The V gene is TRBV9, the J gene TRBJ2-3, with D perhaps TRBD1 (6 bases). From germline, CDR1 is SGDLS and CDR2 YYNGEE. The CDR3 consists of 16 residues. V was trimmed by 0 bases and J by 2 bases, leaving 13 bases between them. The CDR3 here is CASSVAVGDNTDTQYF. The CDR3 DNA sequence: TGTGCCAGCAGCGTAGCTGTCGGGGACAACACAGATACGCAGTATTTT.

The chain recombines TRBV10-3 with TRBJ2-7; D not resolved. V was pared by 10 bases and J by 0 bases, with 16 bases between. There are 14 residues in the CDR3. Germline V CDR1 and CDR2: ENHRY, SYGVKD. This chain's CDR3 is CATSRGPISYEQYF. In DNA form, the CDR3 reads TGTGCCACCTCTCGAGGCCCGATCTCCTACGAGCAGTACTTC.

J is TRBJ2-1 and V is TRBV10-3; a weak D match, TRBD2 (7 bases). The CDR3 contains 12 residues. The ends were cut back, 10 bases at V and 6 bases at J, with 13 bases in the middle. Germline CDR1 ENHRY, CDR2 SYGVKD. The CDR3 nucleotides are TGTGCCACCGTAGGGGGGGGCAATGAGCAGTTCTTC. It codes for CATVGGGNEQFF.

This clone has just one count. The chain combines TRBV7-2 with TRBJ1-3; unclear D gene. This CDR3 is built from 15 residues. The germline V gene encodes CDR1 SGHTA and CDR2 FQGNSA. Trimming removed 1 base at V and 0 bases at J, with 7 bases between. The chain's CDR3 is CASSLGPSSGNTIYF. CDR3 DNA sequence: TGTGCCAGCAGCTTAGGGCCTTCCTCTGGAAACACCATATATTTT.